A selection of T cell receptor beta chains follows, all from one sample in a study of resident and recirculating memory T cells in vitiligo. The repertoire was sequenced with immunoSEQ multiplex PCR; TCRdb's copy has only in-frame clones and lacks some. The top ten clones hold approximately 4.7% of a sample with around 78,000 clones, 92% of them seen once. Sequencing was performed on blood. The receptor set was obtained from a male donor with vitiligo. CDR3s include the opening cysteine and the closing phenylalanine or tryptophan. D genes are given only for firm matches. Clone size, where shown, is once, few, many, or a class for clones that have expanded.

>TRBJ2-7|TRBV7-6|TRBD2|once
CASSPEGGRPASEQYF
>TRBJ1-2|TRBV28|TRBD1|-
CASSSGQASLGGYTF
>TRBJ2-3|TRBV18|TRBD2|-
CASSPAAGVSADTQYF
>TRBJ1-5|TRBV10-3|-|once
CAISESLLQSNQPQHF
>TRBJ2-3|TRBV7-7|TRBD1|-
CASSLGTGDTQYF
>TRBJ2-2|TRBV5-8|TRBD2|-
CASSLAIGTSGNTGELFF
>TRBJ2-7|TRBV6-1|TRBD1|-
CASSKGGGLLSYEQYF
>TRBJ1-2|TRBV18|-|-
CASSPPGNTNYGYTF
>TRBJ2-4|TRBV5-5|TRBD1|-
CASFQDRGLAKNIQYF
>TRBJ2-7|TRBV5-6|TRBD1|-
CASSSLRTGRYEQYF
>TRBJ2-4|TRBV28|-|-
CASTTAGDRSFQYF
>-|TRBV7-9|TRBD2|-
CASSRTSGNRYEQYF
>TRBJ2-2|TRBV18|-|-
CASSPQSHITNTGELFF
>TRBJ2-7|TRBV6-5|-|-
CASSYSITGYEQYF
>TRBJ2-7|TRBV6-5|-|-
CASSYLFSYEQYF
>TRBJ2-1|TRBV11-2|-|-
CASRMGPSYNEQFF
>TRBJ2-4|TRBV28|-|-
CASSPGLPRNIQYF
>TRBJ1-1|TRBV7-9|TRBD1|-
CASSVTGGWNTEAFF
>TRBJ2-7|TRBV4-1|-|-
CASSRGRQGNYEQYF
>TRBJ2-7|TRBV5-5|-|-
CASSSSYEQYF
>TRBJ1-2|TRBV27|-|-
CASSLNVRGNYGYTF
>TRBJ2-7|TRBV10-3|TRBD2|-
CAISAGGESYEQYF
>TRBJ2-5|TRBV5-6|TRBD2|-
CASSLGLAGIQETQYF
>TRBJ2-7|TRBV4-1|TRBD2|-
CASSQVKGLAIEQYF
>TRBJ2-7|TRBV5-1|TRBD2|-
CASSLSGTRIYEQYF
>TRBJ1-1|TRBV14|TRBD1|-
CAIRQGPWDTEAFF
>TRBJ2-2|TRBV6-1|-|-
CASWRGINTGELFF
>TRBJ1-2|TRBV28|TRBD1|-
CASTLGGGTGANYGYTF
>TRBJ2-2|TRBV7-3|TRBD2|many
CASSLSWGGIGELFF
>TRBJ1-1|TRBV28|TRBD1|-
CASSPRGEMTYTEAFF
>TRBJ1-4|TRBV6-5|TRBD1|-
CASSYRQGATEKLFF
>TRBJ2-2|TRBV6-6|TRBD1|few
CATRDRSTGELFF
>TRBJ2-1|TRBV5-1|TRBD2|-
CASRIPGTSGRRGEQFF
>TRBJ2-3|TRBV11-2|-|-
CASSPGARGNTQYF
>TRBJ2-2|TRBV4-1|TRBD2|once
CASSHLGLADTGELFF
>TRBJ2-7|TRBV5-6|-|-
CASSFAVPYEQYF
>TRBJ1-2|TRBV11-2|-|-
CASSLAGDSYTF
>TRBJ2-7|TRBV18|TRBD2|-
CASSPVRGTGTRQYF
>TRBJ1-1|TRBV6-1|TRBD1|-
CASSGRGHSTEAFF
>TRBJ2-5|TRBV7-9|-|-
CASSLAYVGEETQYF
>TRBJ1-2|TRBV5-4|-|-
CASSPQNFPGGYTF
>TRBJ2-5|TRBV6-1|TRBD2|-
CASSAVAGGGETQYF
>TRBJ1-2|TRBV7-9|TRBD1|-
CASSHQTGGNYGYTF